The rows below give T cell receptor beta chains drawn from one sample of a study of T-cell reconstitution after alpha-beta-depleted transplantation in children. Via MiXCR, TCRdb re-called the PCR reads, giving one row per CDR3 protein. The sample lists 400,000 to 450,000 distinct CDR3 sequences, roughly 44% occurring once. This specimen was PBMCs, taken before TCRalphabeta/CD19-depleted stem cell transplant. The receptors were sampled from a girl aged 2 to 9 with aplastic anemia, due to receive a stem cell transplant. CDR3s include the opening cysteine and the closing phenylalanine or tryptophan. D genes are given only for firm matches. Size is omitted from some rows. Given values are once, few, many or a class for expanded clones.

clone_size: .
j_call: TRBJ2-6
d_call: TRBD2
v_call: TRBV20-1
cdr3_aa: CSARDRARTSVFTGANVLTF
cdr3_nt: TGCAGTGCTAGAGATAGGGCCCGAACTAGCGTTTTTACTGGGGCCAACGTCCTGACTTTC

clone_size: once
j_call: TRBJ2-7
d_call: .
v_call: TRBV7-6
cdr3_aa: CASSLATASSYEQYF
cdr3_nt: TGTGCCAGTAGCTTAGCGACGGCTAGCTCCTACGAGCAGTACTTC

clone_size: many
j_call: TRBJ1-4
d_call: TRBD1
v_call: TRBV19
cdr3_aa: CASSDFGQGDEKLFF
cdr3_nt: TGTGCCAGTAGCGACTTTGGACAGGGCGATGAAAAACTGTTTTTT

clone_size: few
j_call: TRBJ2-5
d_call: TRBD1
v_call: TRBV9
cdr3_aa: CASSENRGRRQETQYF
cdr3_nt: TGTGCCAGCAGCGAGAACAGGGGGCGACGTCAAGAGACCCAGTACTTC

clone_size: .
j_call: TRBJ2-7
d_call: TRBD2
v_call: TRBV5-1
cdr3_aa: CASSLRTGEGYEQYF
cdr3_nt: TGCGCCAGCAGCTTGAGGACGGGGGAGGGGTACGAGCAGTACTTC

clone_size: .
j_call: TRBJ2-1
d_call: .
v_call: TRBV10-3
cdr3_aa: CAISEPDWGEQFF
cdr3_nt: TGTGCCATCAGTGAGCCGGACTGGGGTGAGCAGTTCTTC

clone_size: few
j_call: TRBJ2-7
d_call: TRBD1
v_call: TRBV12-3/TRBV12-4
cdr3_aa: CASSPGTGLDEQYF
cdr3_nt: TGTGCCAGCAGTCCCGGGACAGGGCTGGACGAGCAGTACTTC

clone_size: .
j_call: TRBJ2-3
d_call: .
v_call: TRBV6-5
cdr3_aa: CASSYRRARTDTQYF
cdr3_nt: TGTGCCAGCAGTTATCGCCGGGCCCGCACAGATACGCAGTATTTT

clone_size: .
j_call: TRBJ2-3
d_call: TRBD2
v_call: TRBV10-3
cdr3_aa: CAISDSTSGNTDTQYF
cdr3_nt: TGTGCCATCAGTGACTCAACTAGCGGGAATACAGATACGCAGTATTTT

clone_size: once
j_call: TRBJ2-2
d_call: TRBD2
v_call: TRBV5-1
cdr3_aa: CASSLATSGGTGELFF
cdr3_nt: TGCGCCAGCAGCTTGGCAACTAGCGGGGGAACCGGGGAGCTGTTTTTT

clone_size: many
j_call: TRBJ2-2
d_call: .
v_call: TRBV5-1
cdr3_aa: CASNGVNTGELFF
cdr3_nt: TGCGCCAGCAATGGGGTGAACACCGGGGAGCTGTTTTTT

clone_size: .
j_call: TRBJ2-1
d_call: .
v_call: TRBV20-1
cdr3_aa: CSARVGLGYNEQFF
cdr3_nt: TGCAGTGCTAGAGTCGGGCTGGGTTACAATGAGCAGTTCTTC

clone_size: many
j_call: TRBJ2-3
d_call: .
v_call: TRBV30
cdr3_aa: CAWRDSRWATDTQYF
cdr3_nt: TGTGCCTGGAGGGACTCCCGGTGGGCCACAGATACGCAGTATTTT

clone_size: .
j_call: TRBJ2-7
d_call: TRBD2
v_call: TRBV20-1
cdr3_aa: CSAPSGSSSYEQYF
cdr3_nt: TGCAGTGCTCCTAGCGGGAGTTCGTCCTACGAGCAGTACTTC

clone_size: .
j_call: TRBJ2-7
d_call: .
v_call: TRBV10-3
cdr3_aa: CAISEPDRSYEQYF
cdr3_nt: TGTGCCATCAGTGAGCCTGACAGGTCCTACGAGCAGTACTTC

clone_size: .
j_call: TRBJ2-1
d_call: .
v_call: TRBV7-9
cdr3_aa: CASSYLQGGNEQFF
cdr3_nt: TGTGCCAGCAGCTACCTTCAGGGGGGCAATGAGCAGTTCTTC

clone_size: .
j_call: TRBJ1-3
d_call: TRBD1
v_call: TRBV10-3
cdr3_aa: CAIQGGLSGNTIYF
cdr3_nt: TGTGCCATACAGGGGGGACTCTCTGGAAACACCATATATTTT